The 8 T cell receptor beta chains below all came from one sample that was sequenced in a study of shared clonotypes between healthy human individuals. CD8 cells classed as naive were CD45RO-negative and positively selected for CCR7, excluding terminally differentiated effector memory CD45RA+ cells. Measured with immunoSEQ multiplex PCR; TCRdb has only the in-frame clones, and not every one. The table shows about 870,000 clones, with almost 95% occurring only once. The sample consisted of naive CD8+ T cells sorted from blood. The receptors stem from a man younger than 45 in good health.

The chain combines TRBV6-5 with TRBJ2-3; the match to TRBD1 covers 8 bases. Looked up from germline, CDR1 is MNHEY and CDR2 is SVGAGI. The CDR3 is 15 residues long. V trimming: 2 bases; J trimming: 2 bases; junction bases outside the gene matches: 3. The CDR3 region is CASSYGTGITDTQYF. The CDR3 bases are TGTGCCAGCAGTTACGGGACAGGAATCACAGATACGCAGTATTTT.

The chain recombines TRBV7-2 with TRBJ1-1; 8 bases align to TRBD1. Trimming removed 6 bases from V and 3 bases from J; junction bases left unmatched: 12. Germline V lookup: CDR1 SGHTA, CDR2 FQGNSA. The CDR3 runs 16 residues. CDR3 amino acids: CASRSRQGFKDTEAFF. The CDR3 bases are TGTGCCAGCAGAAGCCGACAGGGGTTTAAGGACACTGAAGCTTTCTTT.

The chain recombines TRBV5-5 with TRBJ2-7; no reliable D call. Germline lookup yields CDR1 SGHKS and CDR2 YYEKEE (reference sequence). Trimming shortened V by 0 bases and J by 6 bases, and 7 bases separated the two germline ends. CDR3 length equals 12 residues. CDR3 region: CASSLDPAEQYF. For the CDR3, the DNA is TGTGCCAGCAGCTTGGATCCGGCCGAGCAGTACTTC.

The chain recombines TRBV15 with TRBJ2-1, with D uncertain. CDR1 and CDR2 (germline): LNHNV, YYDKDF (reference sequence). The V gene lost 0 bases and the J gene lost 9 bases, with 12 bases spanning the gap. CDR3 size: 14 residues. The DNA of the CDR3 is TGTGCCACCAGCAGAGATTTCTTGCGGAGTGAGCAGTTCTTC. This encodes CATSRDFLRSEQFF. Full variable domain (outside the CDR3, taken from reference TRBV15 and TRBJ2-1): DAMVIQNPRYQVTQFGKPVTLSCSQTLNHNVMYWYQQKSSQAPKLLFHYYDKDFNNEADTPDNFQSRRPNTSFCFLDIRSPGLGDTAMYLCATSRDFLRSEQFFGPGTRLTVL.

This chain uses TRBV28 with TRBJ1-1, with D unresolved. This CDR3 region has 13 residues. V gave up 11 bases and J gave up 1 base, with 14 bases separating them. Germline V gene data show CDR1 as MDHEN and CDR2 as SYDVKM. DNA for the CDR3: TGTGCCGCCCAGATCGGGTGGAACACTGAAGCTTTCTTT. It codes for CAAQIGWNTEAFF.

This clone was observed a handful of times. The chain uses TRBV7-2 and TRBJ1-5; D uncertain. The CDR3 covers 13 residues. The germline CDR1 and CDR2 sequences are SGHTA and FQGNSA. Trimming removed 7 bases from V and 9 bases from J, with 16 bases in between. The CDR3 nucleotides read TGTGCCAGCAATTTGGATGGGCCTGGGCCCCAGCATTTT. It yields the protein CASNLDGPGPQHF.

This chain's CDR3 is CSVAPGLNTGELFF. The CDR3 DNA sequence: TGCAGCGTAGCTCCGGGACTGAACACCGGGGAGCTGTTTTTT. V usage is TRBV29-1 and J usage is TRBJ2-2; TRBD2 might be the D (6 bases). V lost 6 bases and J lost 1, with 12 bases in between. Germline-derived CDR1 and CDR2 are SQVTM and ANQGSEA. The CDR3 sequence is 14 residues long.

The genes are TRBV4-1 and TRBJ2-1; D might be TRBD2 (6 bases). Trimming removed 0 bases from V and 6 bases from J, with 15 bases in between. CDR3 length: 16 residues. CDR1 is MGHRA and CDR2 is YSYEKL in the germline V gene. The CDR3 here is CASSQDRLATVNEQFF. CDR3 coding DNA: TGCGCCAGCAGCCAAGACCGGCTAGCGACCGTCAATGAGCAGTTCTTC.